The rows below give T cell receptor beta chains drawn from one sample of a study of shared clonotypes between healthy human individuals. The assay was immunoSEQ multiplex PCR, and TCRdb's table has in-frame clones only and misses some. The sample carries about 2 million clones, around 95% recorded once. The material sequenced was naive CD4+ T cells sorted from blood. The receptors come from a man aged 18 to 35 in good health. CDR3s include the opening cysteine and the closing phenylalanine or tryptophan.

j_gene	v_gene	CDR3aa
TRBJ2-5	TRBV5-6	CASSSGRVQETQYF
TRBJ2-2	TRBV5-1	CASLSDDGELFF
NA	TRBV9	CASSVGTGTYEQYF
TRBJ2-3	TRBV28	CASSGLAGTSTDTQYF
TRBJ2-1	TRBV7-6	CASSLDRSYEQFF
TRBJ2-7	TRBV27	CASSAPRTVGPGGEQYF
TRBJ1-3	TRBV4-1	CASSQDEQGYFGNTIYF
TRBJ2-3	TRBV19	CASSIGLAGPDTQYF
TRBJ2-1	TRBV10-3	CAISEGLAVNEQFF
TRBJ2-7	TRBV2	CASKRGGIYEQYF
TRBJ2-7	TRBV5-6	CASSLAGISYEQYF
TRBJ1-5	TRBV19	CASSIVGVISNQPQHF
TRBJ2-1	TRBV7-2	CASSLGIGGYNEQFF
TRBJ1-6	TRBV2	CASSGKGGNSPLHF
TRBJ1-5	TRBV6-1	CASSASLDRGSYSNQPQHF
TRBJ1-1	TRBV4-3	CASSQDGGGLNTEAFF
TRBJ1-3	TRBV4-1	CASSQRAGGQGNGNTIYF
TRBJ2-2	TRBV10-3	CAISPPTGELFF
TRBJ2-3	TRBV30	CAWTLGGLTDTQYF
TRBJ1-1	TRBV18	CASRPGQGYEAFF
TRBJ2-7	TRBV10-1	CASSEGGTSSYEQYF
TRBJ2-5	TRBV19	CASSTPGDVMYRETQYF
TRBJ1-2	TRBV28	CASRGQLGYGYTF
TRBJ2-3	TRBV12-5	CASGLGPGADTQYF
TRBJ1-2	TRBV28	CASGTAPYTF
TRBJ2-7	TRBV6-5	CASSDVGISYVVQYF
TRBJ1-1	TRBV7-2	CASSFTGTDYTEAFF
TRBJ1-2	TRBV25-1	CASRGTGYYGYTF
TRBJ2-3	TRBV28	CASSRPGQGTDTQYF
TRBJ2-1	TRBV6-5	CASNPGRGLDEQFF
TRBJ1-2	TRBV18	CASSPYGDGYTF
TRBJ1-1	TRBV6-1	CASSLMRTRTEAFF
TRBJ1-2	TRBV5-4	CASSLGQGQAGYTF
TRBJ2-7	TRBV14	CASSLRPSGSYEQYF
TRBJ2-1	TRBV7-9	CASSSRTSGIYNEQFF
TRBJ2-1	TRBV6-1	CASTEWEGQGEQFF
TRBJ1-1	TRBV30	CAWSGFSSGRMNTEAFF
TRBJ1-2	TRBV6-5	CASARVEIGPPGYTF